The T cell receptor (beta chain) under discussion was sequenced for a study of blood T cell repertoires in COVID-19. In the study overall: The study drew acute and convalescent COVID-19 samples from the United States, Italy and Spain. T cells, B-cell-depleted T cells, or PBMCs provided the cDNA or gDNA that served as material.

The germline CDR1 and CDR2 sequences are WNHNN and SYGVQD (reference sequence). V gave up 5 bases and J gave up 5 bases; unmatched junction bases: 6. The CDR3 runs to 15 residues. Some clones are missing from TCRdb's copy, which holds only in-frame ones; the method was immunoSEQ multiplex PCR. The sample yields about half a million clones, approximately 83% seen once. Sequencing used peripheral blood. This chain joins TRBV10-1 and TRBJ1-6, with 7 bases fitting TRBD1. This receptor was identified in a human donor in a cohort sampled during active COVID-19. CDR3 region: CASSLDRADNSPLHF. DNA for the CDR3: TGCGCCAGCAGTCTCGACAGGGCTGATAATTCACCCCTCCACTTT.